Listed here is a single TCR beta chain. These data belong to a study of T cell repertoires in ileal Crohn's disease. The repertoire was sequenced with immunoSEQ multiplex PCR; TCRdb's copy has only in-frame clones and lacks some. The table has 5,600 or so clones, approximately 86% seen once; the top ten hold approximately 9.9%. The sequence was obtained from an adult with Crohn's disease. Sequences were obtained from ileal tissue.

The CDR3 reads CASSYGGGTQETQYF. The CDR3, as DNA: TGTGCCAGCAGTTACGGCGGGGGGACCCAAGAGACCCAGTACTTC. This sequence joins TRBV6-5 and TRBJ2-5; TRBD2 agrees at 8 bases. V lost 2 bases to trimming and J lost 1 base; unmatched junction nucleotides: 3. CDR1 and CDR2 (germline): MNHEY, SVGAGI. There are 15 residues in the CDR3.